The rows below give T cell receptor beta chains drawn from one sample of a study of cytomegalovirus exposure and HLA in healthy donors. Sequencing was performed with immunoSEQ multiplex PCR; in TCRdb, only in-frame clones are kept and a portion is missing. The profile shows around 200,000 clones, roughly four fifths of them singletons. The specimen sequenced was PBMCs. All receptors come from a woman aged 25 to 39 in good health and CMV-seropositive. CDR3s include the opening cysteine and the closing phenylalanine or tryptophan. A D gene is named only where the DNA matches it firmly. Clone size, where shown, is once, few, many, or a class for clones that have expanded.

size	V	J	D	CDR3	DNA
.	TRBV6-6	TRBJ2-7	TRBD1	CASNPTGQGAAYEQYF	TGTGCCAGCAACCCGACTGGACAGGGGGCGGCCTACGAGCAGTACTTC
.	TRBV18	TRBJ1-2	.	CASSPGPGHNYGYTF	TGTGCCAGCTCACCGGGGCCGGGACACAACTATGGCTACACCTTC
once	TRBV4-1	TRBJ2-3	.	CASSHAPGDTQYF	TGCGCCAGCAGCCATGCGCCAGGGGATACGCAGTATTTT
.	TRBV4-2	TRBJ1-2	TRBD1	CASSLLSTGDYGYTF	TGTGCCAGCAGCCTCCTCTCCACAGGGGACTATGGCTACACCTTC
.	TRBV10-1	TRBJ2-1	.	CASSGRNEQFF	TGCGCCAGCAGTGGTCGGAATGAGCAGTTCTTC
.	TRBV7-9	TRBJ2-7	TRBD1	CASSDPGQGAYEQYF	TGTGCCAGCAGCGACCCGGGACAGGGGGCCTACGAGCAGTACTTC
.	TRBV2	TRBJ2-3	TRBD2	CASSERGGRATDTQYF	TGTGCCAGCAGTGAACGGGGCGGGAGGGCAACAGATACGCAGTATTTT
.	TRBV4-1	TRBJ2-3	TRBD1	CASSYDRGEDTQYF	TGCGCCAGCAGCTATGACAGGGGCGAAGATACGCAGTATTTT
few	TRBV28	TRBJ2-1	.	CASSPRPGSYNEQFF	TGTGCCAGCAGTCCCCGGCCAGGGTCCTACAATGAGCAGTTCTTC
.	TRBV7-2	TRBJ1-1	.	CASSLMGSMNTEAFF	TGTGCCAGCAGCTTAATGGGGAGCATGAACACTGAAGCTTTCTTT
.	TRBV4-1	TRBJ1-1	TRBD1	CASSQVGTGGMNTEAFF	TGCGCCAGCAGCCAAGTGGGGACAGGGGGAATGAACACTGAAGCTTTCTTT
.	TRBV9	TRBJ2-1	TRBD2	CASSNRDSGTSGYNEQFF	TGTGCCAGCAGCAACCGGGACTCTGGGACTAGCGGTTACAATGAGCAGTTCTTC
.	TRBV19	TRBJ2-1	TRBD1	CASSIFGTGEYNEQFF	TGTGCCAGTAGTATATTTGGGACAGGGGAATACAATGAGCAGTTCTTC
once	TRBV7-9	TRBJ1-1	TRBD1	CASSPDRGEAFF	TGTGCCAGCAGCCCAGACAGGGGGGAAGCTTTCTTT
.	TRBV12-2	TRBJ2-7	.	CASRLGSSSYEQYF	TGTGCAAGTCGCTTAGGCAGTTCTTCCTACGAGCAGTACTTC
.	TRBV7-2	TRBJ2-3	TRBD2	CASSPSGFTDTQYF	TGTGCCAGCAGCCCTAGCGGATTCACAGATACGCAGTATTTT
.	TRBV5-1	TRBJ1-1	TRBD1	CASSSRTGSEAFF	TGCGCCAGCAGCTCCCGGACAGGCAGTGAAGCTTTCTTT
.	TRBV28	TRBJ1-1	TRBD1	CASSRNRGRETEAFF	TGTGCCAGCAGTCGTAACAGGGGGCGCGAAACTGAAGCTTTCTTT
.	TRBV4-2	TRBJ2-7	TRBD2	CASSPTGGRADSEQYF	TGTGCCAGCAGCCCTACTGGCGGGAGGGCCGACTCCGAGCAGTACTTC
few	TRBV10-3	TRBJ1-5	.	CAISDYAGINQPQHF	TGTGCCATCAGTGATTACGCAGGGATCAATCAGCCCCAGCATTTT
.	TRBV7-9	TRBJ2-1	.	CASSASGAEAYNEQFF	TGTGCCAGCAGCGCCTCAGGGGCGGAAGCCTACAATGAGCAGTTCTTC
few	TRBV10-1	TRBJ2-1	TRBD2	CASSVGSGIALSYNEQFF	TGCGCCAGCAGTGTTGGTAGCGGGATTGCCCTCTCCTACAATGAGCAGTTCTTC
.	TRBV19	TRBJ1-3	TRBD1	CASSPGTGNSGNTIYF	TGTGCCAGTAGTCCCGGGACAGGGAACTCTGGAAACACCATATATTTT
.	TRBV6-5	TRBJ1-3	.	CASSLQGAGNTIYF	TGTGCCAGCAGTCTACAGGGTGCTGGAAACACCATATATTTT
.	TRBV6-1	TRBJ1-5	.	CASSEASNGPLSNQPQHF	TGTGCCAGCAGTGAAGCTTCGAACGGTCCCTTGAGCAATCAGCCCCAGCATTTT
.	TRBV15	TRBJ1-5	.	CATSRDLGGGQPQHF	TGTGCCACCAGCAGAGATCTCGGGGGTGGGCAGCCCCAGCATTTT
.	TRBV6-1	TRBJ2-6	TRBD2	CASSGGVSGITGANVLTF	TGTGCCAGCAGTGGGGGGGTTAGCGGGATCACTGGGGCCAACGTCCTGACTTTC
.	TRBV18	TRBJ1-5	.	CASSRRTESNQPQHF	TGTGCCAGCTCACGGAGGACGGAAAGCAATCAGCCCCAGCATTTT
.	TRBV28	TRBJ2-1	TRBD2	CASSLGLAGTYNEQFF	TGTGCCAGCAGTTTAGGGCTAGCGGGGACCTACAATGAGCAGTTCTTC
.	TRBV2	TRBJ2-1	TRBD1	CASQSGTGAIASSYNEQFF	TGTGCCAGTCAATCCGGGACAGGGGCTATCGCCAGCTCCTACAATGAGCAGTTCTTC
.	TRBV27	TRBJ2-1	TRBD2	CASSRLAGTSGDNEQFF	TGTGCCAGCAGCAGACTAGCCGGGACTAGCGGGGACAATGAGCAGTTCTTC
.	TRBV5-1	TRBJ1-3	.	CASSLGREGNTIYF	TGCGCCAGCAGCTTGGGCAGGGAAGGAAACACCATATATTTT
.	TRBV27	TRBJ2-2	.	CASRAALSTGELFF	TGTGCCAGCAGGGCGGCCCTCTCGACCGGGGAGCTGTTTTTT
.	TRBV28	TRBJ2-7	TRBD1	CASSWDRGYEQYF	TGTGCCAGCTCCTGGGACAGGGGGTATGAGCAGTACTTC
.	TRBV18	TRBJ2-7	.	CASSTDAVSYEQYF	TGTGCCAGCTCTACCGACGCGGTCTCCTACGAGCAGTACTTC
.	TRBV27	TRBJ2-3	TRBD2	CASSLSLAGYSTDTQYF	TGTGCCAGCAGTTTATCCCTAGCGGGATATAGCACAGATACGCAGTATTTT
once	TRBV15	TRBJ2-3	TRBD2	CATSRARAGADTQYF	TGTGCCACCAGCAGAGCCCGGGCGGGGGCAGATACGCAGTATTTT
.	TRBV4-1	TRBJ2-7	.	CASSQKLVLEQYF	TGCGCCAGCAGCCAAAAGTTAGTCTTAGAGCAGTACTTC
.	TRBV6-5	TRBJ1-3	TRBD1	CASSVTGDSGNTIYF	TGTGCCAGCAGTGTAACAGGGGACTCTGGAAACACCATATATTTT
.	TRBV4-2	TRBJ1-3	.	CASSQVGAARGLGNTIYF	TGTGCCAGCAGCCAAGTTGGGGCAGCTAGGGGCCTCGGAAACACCATATATTTT
.	TRBV19	TRBJ1-1	.	CASRDGSGGNTEAFF	TGTGCCAGTAGAGATGGGTCGGGGGGGAACACTGAAGCTTTCTTT
.	TRBV29-1	TRBJ2-7	.	CSVTAVQSYEQYF	TGCAGCGTGACCGCCGTACAGTCTTACGAGCAGTACTTC
few	TRBV5-1	TRBJ2-1	TRBD2	CASSRTGGWGLAGGSSYNEQFF	TGCGCCAGCAGCCGTACAGGGGGATGGGGACTAGCGGGGGGGAGCTCCTACAATGAGCAGTTCTTC
.	TRBV18	TRBJ1-2	TRBD1	CASSQGQGHLGYTF	TGTGCCAGCTCACAGGGACAGGGGCATCTTGGCTACACCTTC
.	TRBV14	TRBJ1-1	TRBD1	CASSQPGGANTEAFF	TGTGCCAGCAGCCAACCAGGGGGCGCGAACACTGAAGCTTTCTTT
.	TRBV7-7	TRBJ2-3	TRBD1	CASSLRATGRSVDTQYF	TGTGCTAGCAGCTTAAGGGCGACAGGGCGGTCGGTAGATACGCAGTATTTT
.	TRBV14	TRBJ2-7	.	CASSPTMSSYEQYF	TGTGCCAGCAGCCCGACTATGAGCTCCTACGAGCAGTACTTC
.	TRBV2	TRBJ2-1	TRBD2	CASSEYGSGRNEQFF	TGTGCCAGCAGTGAGTACGGTAGCGGGAGGAATGAGCAGTTCTTC
few	TRBV28	TRBJ1-1	.	CASNGGMNTEAFF	TGTGCCAGCAACGGGGGAATGAACACTGAAGCTTTCTTT
.	TRBV14	TRBJ2-6	TRBD2	CASSQGPGLAEVSGANVLTF	TGTGCCAGCAGCCAAGGACCGGGACTAGCGGAAGTTTCTGGGGCCAACGTCCTGACTTTC
once	TRBV15	TRBJ2-7	.	CATSRVGSSYEQYF	TGTGCCACCAGCAGAGTCGGGAGCTCCTACGAGCAGTACTTC
once	TRBV25-1	TRBJ2-1	.	CASSGAGVSSEVYNEQFF	TGTGCCAGCAGTGGGGCCGGGGTCTCCAGCGAGGTGTACAATGAGCAGTTCTTC
few	TRBV6-1	TRBJ2-7	TRBD1	CACKRQGPYEQYF	TGTGCCTGCAAAAGACAGGGGCCCTACGAGCAGTACTTC